This T cell receptor gamma chain was sequenced during a study of gamma delta lymphoproliferative disorders and STAT genes. In the study overall: Gamma-chain libraries were built from at least 50 ng of genomic DNA with the LymphoTrack Dx TCRG Assay. Points from the study as a whole: In whole-repertoire clustering, gamma separated patients from controls, unlike delta. Whether leukemic clones are public or private remains unconfirmed.

By its share, this clone is medium-sized (0.01 to 0.1%). Its antigen is not identified. Other nucleotide sequences in the sample specify the same CDR3. TCRdb reanalyzed the multiplex PCR reads using CATT. The sample lists roughly 3,000 gamma-chain clones, roughly 8% seen once, with roughly 16% in the top ten. The receptor sequences were amplified from genomic DNA of peripheral blood mononuclear cells. V shed 8 bases, J shed 0 bases, and the junction held 5 bases outside the gene matches. This CDR3 spans 13 amino acids. The chain is built from TRGV10 and TRGJ1 or TRGJ2. Assignment of the J gene here rests on matching the DNA to germline, because TCRdb gives none. TRGV10 counts as an open reading frame of uncertain function. The sequenced sample was blood. The sequence came from a human donor in good health. The CDR3, as DNA: TGTGCTGCGTGGGCCACGAATTATTATAAGAAACTCTTT. It translates to CAAWATNYYKKLF.